This T cell receptor beta chain appears in the sequencing data of a study of radiation and T cells in renal cell carcinoma. The data were produced by immunoSEQ multiplex PCR, yet TCRdb's version contains in-frame clones alone and is incomplete. The table shows over 120,000 clones, with approximately 86% occurring only once. Regarding time point: blood 4 weeks post-SBRT, at nephrectomy. Indicated treatment: 15 Gy SBRT to primary tumor, nephrectomy 4 weeks later. Nephrectomy followed 15 Gy stereotactic body radiation by 4 weeks. Material: blood, obtained from a patient whose treatment included radiotherapy and nephrectomy. The sequence came from a woman in her forties or fifties with renal cell carcinoma.

This CDR3 reads CASRKKDGGLLGNEQFF. In DNA, the CDR3 is TGTGCCAGTCGTAAAAAAGACGGTGGGCTCCTCGGCAATGAGCAGTTCTTC. The gene calls are TRBV19 and TRBJ2-1; D remains ambiguous. Trimming took 8 bases from V and 6 from J, leaving 26 bases between them. This CDR3 contains 17 residues. Germline V gene lookup returns CDR1 LNHDA and CDR2 SQIVND (reference sequence). The variable domain in full, with the rest retrieved from reference TRBV19 and TRBJ2-1, is DGGITQSPKYLFRKEGQNVTLSCEQNLNHDAMYWYRQDPGQGLRLIYYSQIVNDFQKGDIAEGYSVSREKKESFPLTVTSAQKNPTAFYLCASRKKDGGLLGNEQFFGPGTRLTVL.